This TCR beta chain is from a study of blood T cell repertoires in COVID-19. In its sample, this clone was seen once. Germline lookup yields CDR1 MNHNY and CDR2 SVGAGI (reference sequence). V lost 4 bases and J 5 bases, leaving 14 bases between the germline ends. The CDR3 length is 14 residues. This table comes from immunoSEQ multiplex PCR, and its TCRdb copy is limited to in-frame clones, with some not included. The table records roughly 190,000 clones, around nine tenths of them present only once. The receptor was isolated from a man aged 50-59 years with acute or convalescent COVID-19. This rearrangement joins TRBV6-6 to TRBJ1-2; D may be TRBD1 (6 bases). Sequences were obtained from peripheral blood. CDR3 protein: CASSSDSRGYGYTF. CDR3 bases: TGTGCCAGCAGTTCGGACAGCCGAGGGTATGGCTACACCTTC.